Listed below are T cell receptor beta chains from one sample, sequenced in a study of CD8 T cells in Susac syndrome. TCRdb passed the immunoSEQ multiplex PCR reads through MiXCR, listing each CDR3 protein once. The repertoire holds 100,000 to 150,000 distinct CDR3 sequences, 85% to 95% seen once, with approximately 0.31% in the top ten. The sample taken for sequencing was CD8+ T cells from PBMCs. The receptors come from a human donor with multiple sclerosis. The CDR3 runs from the conserved cysteine through the conserved F or W. The order of the fields is clone size, J gene, D gene, V gene, CDR3 protein, CDR3 DNA. D genes are given only for firm matches. A row's size may be missing; if present it is once, few, many or a size class.

clone size: few; J gene: TRBJ1-2; D gene: NA; V gene: TRBV13; CDR3 protein: CASSLGGGDYGYTF; CDR3 DNA: TGTGCCAGCAGCTTGGGGGGAGGGGACTATGGCTACACCTTC
clone size: NA; J gene: TRBJ1-2; D gene: NA; V gene: TRBV24-1; CDR3 protein: CATSDRGFRGYTF; CDR3 DNA: TGTGCCACCAGTGATCGGGGGTTCCGAGGCTACACCTTC
clone size: once; J gene: TRBJ2-3; D gene: TRBD2; V gene: TRBV7-9; CDR3 protein: CASSLRVSGTRTDTQYF; CDR3 DNA: TGTGCCAGCAGCTTACGGGTCAGCGGGACCCGCACAGATACGCAGTATTTT
clone size: once; J gene: TRBJ1-6; D gene: NA; V gene: TRBV5-6; CDR3 protein: CASSPSVDSPLHF; CDR3 DNA: TGTGCCAGCAGCCCGTCGGTAGATTCACCCCTCCACTTT
clone size: once; J gene: TRBJ2-7; D gene: NA; V gene: TRBV20-1; CDR3 protein: CSARARRQSTYEQYF; CDR3 DNA: TGCAGTGCTAGAGCCCGGAGGCAGAGCACCTACGAGCAGTACTTC
clone size: NA; J gene: TRBJ1-5; D gene: NA; V gene: TRBV7-2; CDR3 protein: CASSPQPTGSGNQPQHF; CDR3 DNA: TGTGCCAGCAGCCCTCAACCCACAGGGTCGGGCAATCAGCCCCAGCATTTT
clone size: once; J gene: TRBJ1-5; D gene: NA; V gene: TRBV9; CDR3 protein: CASSPGGVNQPQHF; CDR3 DNA: TGTGCCAGCAGCCCCGGAGGCGTCAATCAGCCCCAGCATTTT
clone size: NA; J gene: TRBJ2-1; D gene: NA; V gene: TRBV20-1; CDR3 protein: CSAAEVSYNEQFF; CDR3 DNA: TGCAGTGCTGCCGAGGTCTCCTACAATGAGCAGTTCTTC
clone size: NA; J gene: TRBJ2-1; D gene: TRBD2; V gene: TRBV14; CDR3 protein: CASSRGTSGRVHNEQFF; CDR3 DNA: TGTGCCAGCAGCCGTGGGACTAGCGGGAGGGTTCACAATGAGCAGTTCTTC
clone size: NA; J gene: TRBJ2-7; D gene: NA; V gene: TRBV21-1; CDR3 protein: CASGPFIGSYEQYF; CDR3 DNA: TGTGCCAGCGGTCCATTCATCGGATCCTACGAGCAGTACTTC
clone size: NA; J gene: TRBJ2-3; D gene: TRBD1; V gene: TRBV14; CDR3 protein: CASSQDPGGHSTDTQYF; CDR3 DNA: TGTGCCAGCAGCCAAGATCCAGGGGGACATAGCACAGATACGCAGTATTTT
clone size: once; J gene: TRBJ2-2; D gene: NA; V gene: TRBV27; CDR3 protein: CASSFSRAGELFF; CDR3 DNA: TGTGCCAGCAGTTTCTCTAGGGCCGGGGAGCTGTTTTTT
clone size: NA; J gene: TRBJ2-1; D gene: TRBD2; V gene: TRBV20-1; CDR3 protein: CSARDLGGTYNEQFF; CDR3 DNA: TGCAGTGCTAGAGATCTGGGGGGGACCTACAATGAGCAGTTCTTC